The T cell receptor (beta chain) under discussion was sequenced for a study of CD8+ T cells in alopecia areata. A note on this clone: Its antigen is still unknown.

With 0 bases removed from V and 3 bases from J, the gap between germline ends came to 12 bases. The CDR3 totals 15 residues. Germline V gives CDR1 MNHEY, CDR2 SMNVEV (reference sequence). Isolated RNA was reverse transcribed into cDNA used as the sequencing template. TCRdb keeps only in-frame clones here, not all; method: immunoSEQ multiplex PCR. The sample contains 70,000 to 95,000 clones, around 54% of which appear only once. Study-wide results and limits: Sequencing of scalp samples also includes resident alphabeta T cells from normal skin.

As part of sample collection, lesional scalp punch biopsies and peripheral blood were taken from alopecia areata patients. The source material was NKG2D-high CD8+ T cells sorted from blood. The origin of this receptor is a human donor with alopecia areata. The chain carries TRBV27 and TRBJ2-7, with D possibly TRBD2 on 6 matching bases. The CDR3 region has the DNA TGTGCCAGCAGTTTATCCCGGGACTCACTCTACGAGCAGTACTTC. It translates to CASSLSRDSLYEQYF.